This TCR beta chain is drawn from a study of CD8 T cells in Susac syndrome. CDR3 size: 14 residues. Unmatched junction bases numbered 9, after V lost 6 bases and J lost 2 bases. Germline CDR1 is SQVTM and CDR2 is ANQGSEA. The multiple sclerosis controls were treatment-naive patients with relapsing-remitting disease that was stable or active. TEMRA cells were FACS-enriched, unlike CD8+ and CD4+ T cells, which were negatively isolated. The authors reverse transcribed roughly 0.45 to 1 ug RNA with random hexamers. Via MiXCR, TCRdb re-called the immunoSEQ multiplex PCR reads, giving one row per CDR3 protein. The sample includes a few hundred thousand distinct CDR3 sequences, about 95% of them seen just once.

The genes are TRBV29-1 and TRBJ2-7; TRBD1 matches at 8 bases. Source material: CD4+ T cells from PBMCs. This receptor was identified in a human donor with multiple sclerosis. The CDR3 DNA reads TGCAGCGTCACCGACAGGGGAAGAGCCTACGAGCAGTACTTC. It is translated as CSVTDRGRAYEQYF.